This TCR beta chain came from a study of OX40 agonist ivuxolimab in advanced cancers. Clones were read by immunoSEQ multiplex PCR, and TCRdb kept only the in-frame ones, dropping some. The table has roughly 79,000 clones, approximately 85% seen once. This sequence originates from an adult with an advanced solid tumor such as melanoma, head and neck, liver or kidney cancer. The source was CD4+ or CD8+ T cells sorted from blood, collected in a trial of the OX40 agonist ivuxolimab.

In DNA, the CDR3 is TGTGCCAGCAGGGGGGGACGGGAACAAGAGACCCAGTACTTC. Translated, it gives CASRGGREQETQYF. The chain is built from TRBV6-1 and TRBJ2-5; weak D call: TRBD2 (6 bases). The CDR3 extends over 14 amino acids. CDR1 and CDR2 (germline): MNHNS, SASEGT. The germline V and J ends were trimmed by 6 bases and 2 bases, with 13 bases remaining between them.